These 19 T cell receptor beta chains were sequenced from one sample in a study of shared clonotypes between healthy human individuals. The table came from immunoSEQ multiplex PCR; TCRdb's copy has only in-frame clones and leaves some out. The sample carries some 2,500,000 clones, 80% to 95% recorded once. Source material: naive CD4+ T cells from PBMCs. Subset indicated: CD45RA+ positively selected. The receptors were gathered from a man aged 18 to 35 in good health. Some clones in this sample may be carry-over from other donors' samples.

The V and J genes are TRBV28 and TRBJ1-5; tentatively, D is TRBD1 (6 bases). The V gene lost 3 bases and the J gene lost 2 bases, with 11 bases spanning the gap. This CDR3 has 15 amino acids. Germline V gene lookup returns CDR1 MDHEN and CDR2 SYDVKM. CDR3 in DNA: TGTGCCAGCAGTTTCGGGGGCTCAGGCAATCAGCCCCAGCATTTT. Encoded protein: CASSFGGSGNQPQHF.

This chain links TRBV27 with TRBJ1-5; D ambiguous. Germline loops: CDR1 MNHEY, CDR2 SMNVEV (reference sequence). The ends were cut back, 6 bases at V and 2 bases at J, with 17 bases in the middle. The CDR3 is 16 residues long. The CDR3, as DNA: TGTGCCAGCAGCTCAACCGGGGTCGGTCGCAATCAGCCCCAGCATTTT. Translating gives CASSSTGVGRNQPQHF.

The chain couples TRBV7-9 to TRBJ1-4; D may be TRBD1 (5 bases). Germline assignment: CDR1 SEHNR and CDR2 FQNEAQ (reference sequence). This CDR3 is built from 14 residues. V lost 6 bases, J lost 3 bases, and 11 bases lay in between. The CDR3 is CASRQVEANEKLFF. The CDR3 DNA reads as TGTGCCAGCAGACAGGTTGAGGCTAATGAAAAACTGTTTTTT.

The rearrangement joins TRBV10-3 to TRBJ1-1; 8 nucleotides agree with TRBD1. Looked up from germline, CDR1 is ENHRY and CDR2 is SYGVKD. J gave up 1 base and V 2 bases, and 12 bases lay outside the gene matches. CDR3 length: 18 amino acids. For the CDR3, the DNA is TGTGCCATCAGTGAGGTTCCGAGACAGGGGCCTGAGAACACTGAAGCTTTCTTT. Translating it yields CAISEVPRQGPENTEAFF.

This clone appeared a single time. The CDR3 nucleotides are TGCGCCAGCAGCCAACTTGGAGGGAGTTTGGAGACCCAGTACTTC. This codes for CASSQLGGSLETQYF. The chain uses TRBV5-1 and TRBJ2-5; TRBD2 is a possible D gene (6 bases). The CDR3 is 15 amino acids. Trimming stripped 4 bases from V and 5 bases from J, with 18 bases between. Germline V gives CDR1 SGHRS, CDR2 YFSETQ.

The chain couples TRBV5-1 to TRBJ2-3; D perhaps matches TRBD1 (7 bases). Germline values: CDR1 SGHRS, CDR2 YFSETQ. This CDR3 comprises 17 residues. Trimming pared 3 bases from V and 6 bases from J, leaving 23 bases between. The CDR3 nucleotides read TGCGCCAGCAGCTCCCCAAGGGGGACAGCGGGCGAGGATACGCAGTATTTT. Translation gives CASSSPRGTAGEDTQYF.

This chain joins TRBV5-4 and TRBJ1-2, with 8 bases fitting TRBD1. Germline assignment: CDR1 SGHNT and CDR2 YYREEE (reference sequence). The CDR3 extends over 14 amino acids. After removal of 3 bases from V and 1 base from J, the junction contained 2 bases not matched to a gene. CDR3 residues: CASSSGGFNYGYTF. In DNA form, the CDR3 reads TGTGCCAGCAGCTCAGGGGGCTTTAACTATGGCTACACCTTC.

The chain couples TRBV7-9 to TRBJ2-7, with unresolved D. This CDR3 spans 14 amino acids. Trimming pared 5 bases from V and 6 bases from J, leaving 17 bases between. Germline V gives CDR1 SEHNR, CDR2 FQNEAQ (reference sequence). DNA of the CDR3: TGTGCCAGCAGCCCTATTCCCCCTTTGGCCGAGCAGTACTTC. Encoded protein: CASSPIPPLAEQYF. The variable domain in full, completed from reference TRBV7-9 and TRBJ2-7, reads DTGVSQNPRHKITKRGQNVTFRCDPISEHNRLYWYRQTLGQGPEFLTYFQNEAQLEKSRLLSDRFSAERPKGSFSTLEIQRTEQGDSAMYLCASSPIPPLAEQYFGPGTRLTVT.

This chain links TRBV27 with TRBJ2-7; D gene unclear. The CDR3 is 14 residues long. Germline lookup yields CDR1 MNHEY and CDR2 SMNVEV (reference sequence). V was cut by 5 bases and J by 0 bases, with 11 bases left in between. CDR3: CASSPRKGSYEQYF. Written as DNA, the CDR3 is TGTGCCAGCAGTCCCCGAAAGGGCTCCTACGAGCAGTACTTC.

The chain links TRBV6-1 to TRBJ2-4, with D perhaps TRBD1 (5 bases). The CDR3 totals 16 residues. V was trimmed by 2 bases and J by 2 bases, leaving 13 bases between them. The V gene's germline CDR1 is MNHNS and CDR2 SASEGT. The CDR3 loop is CASSEQDRQTKNIQYF. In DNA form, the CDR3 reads TGTGCCAGCAGTGAACAGGACCGACAGACCAAAAACATTCAGTACTTC.

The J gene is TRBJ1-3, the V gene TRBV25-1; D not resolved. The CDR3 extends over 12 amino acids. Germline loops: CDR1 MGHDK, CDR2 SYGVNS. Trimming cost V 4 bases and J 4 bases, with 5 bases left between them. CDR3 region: CASSGRGNTIYF. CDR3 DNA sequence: TGTGCCAGCAGTGGAAGGGGAAACACCATATATTTT.

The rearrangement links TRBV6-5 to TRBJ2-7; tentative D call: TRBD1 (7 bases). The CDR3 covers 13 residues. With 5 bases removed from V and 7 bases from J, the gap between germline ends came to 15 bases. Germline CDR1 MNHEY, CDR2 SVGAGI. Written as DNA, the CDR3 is TGTGCCAGCAGTGGATTCCAGGGGGGTGAGCAGTACTTC. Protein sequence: CASSGFQGGEQYF.

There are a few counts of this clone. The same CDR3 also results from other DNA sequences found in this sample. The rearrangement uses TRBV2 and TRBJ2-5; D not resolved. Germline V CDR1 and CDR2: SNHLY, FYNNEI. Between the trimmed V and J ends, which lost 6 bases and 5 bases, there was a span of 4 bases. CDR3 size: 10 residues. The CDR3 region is CASREETQYF. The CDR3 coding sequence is TGTGCCAGCAGAGAGGAGACCCAGTACTTC.

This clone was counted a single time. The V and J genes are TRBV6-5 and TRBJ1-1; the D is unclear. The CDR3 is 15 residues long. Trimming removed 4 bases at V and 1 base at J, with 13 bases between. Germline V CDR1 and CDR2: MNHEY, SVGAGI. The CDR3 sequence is CASSSRNRGNTEAFF. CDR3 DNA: TGTGCCAGCAGTTCCCGGAACCGGGGGAACACTGAAGCTTTCTTT.

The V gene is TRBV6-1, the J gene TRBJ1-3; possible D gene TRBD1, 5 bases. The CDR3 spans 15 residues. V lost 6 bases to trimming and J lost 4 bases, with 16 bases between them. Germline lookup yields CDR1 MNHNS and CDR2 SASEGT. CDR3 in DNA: TGTGCCAGCAGCGCCTTCAGGGCCTCCGGAAACACCATATATTTT. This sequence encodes CASSAFRASGNTIYF.

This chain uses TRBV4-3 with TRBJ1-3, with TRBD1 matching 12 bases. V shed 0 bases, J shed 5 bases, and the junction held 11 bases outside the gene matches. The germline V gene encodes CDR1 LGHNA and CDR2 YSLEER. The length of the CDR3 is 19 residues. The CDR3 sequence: CASSQDDLGTGGWRNTIYF. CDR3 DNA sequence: TGCGCCAGCAGCCAAGATGATCTCGGGACAGGGGGCTGGAGAAACACCATATATTTT.

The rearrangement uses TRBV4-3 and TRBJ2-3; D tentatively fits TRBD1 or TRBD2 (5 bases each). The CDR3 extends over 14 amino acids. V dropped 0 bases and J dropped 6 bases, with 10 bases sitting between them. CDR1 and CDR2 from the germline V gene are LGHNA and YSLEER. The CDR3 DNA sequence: TGCGCCAGCAGCCAAGATTTCGGGGCGGATACGCAGTATTTT. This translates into CASSQDFGADTQYF.

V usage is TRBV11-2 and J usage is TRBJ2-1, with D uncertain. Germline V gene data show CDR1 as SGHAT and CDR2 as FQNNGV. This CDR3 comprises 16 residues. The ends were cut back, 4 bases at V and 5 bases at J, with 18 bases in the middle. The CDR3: CASSSPARNRHNEQFF. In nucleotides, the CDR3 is TGTGCCAGCAGCTCCCCGGCCCGGAACAGACACAATGAGCAGTTCTTC.

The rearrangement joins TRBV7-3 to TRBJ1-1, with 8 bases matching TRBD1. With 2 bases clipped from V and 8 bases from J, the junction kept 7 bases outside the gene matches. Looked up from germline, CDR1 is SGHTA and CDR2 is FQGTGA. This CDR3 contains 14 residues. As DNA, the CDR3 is TGTGCCAGCAGCTTAGCGCACCGGACAGGGGAAGCTTTCTTT. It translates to CASSLAHRTGEAFF. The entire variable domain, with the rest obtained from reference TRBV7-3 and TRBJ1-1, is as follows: GAGVSQTPSNKVTEKGKYVELRCDPISGHTALYWYRQSLGQGPEFLIYFQGTGAADDSGLPNDRFFAVRPEGSVSTLKIQRTERGDSAVYLCASSLAHRTGEAFFGQGTRLTVV.